This T cell receptor beta chain was recorded in a study of lymphopenia after photon versus proton radiotherapy. Findings of the study overall: Post-nadir TCR diversity decline inversely tracked overall survival among those who died. Proton therapy kept repertoires fairly stable, unlike photons, which gained effector/memory cells.

Libraries were prepared by immunoSEQ multiplex PCR; TCRdb keeps only in-frame clonotypes and omits some of them. The sample shows about 3,000 clones, over 90% of them seen only once. Comment on this clone: The target antigen is unknown.

CDR1 is SGHDT, CDR2 YYEEEE, per germline. The CDR3 runs 16 residues. V gave up 0 bases and J gave up 4 bases; unmatched junction bases: 4. Sequences were derived from peripheral blood, sampled from a patient treated with photon-based radiotherapy. The chain combines TRBV5-6 with TRBJ2-2, with 9 nucleotides matching TRBD2. This TCR was recovered from a woman in her seventies with pancreatic cancer. The CDR3 here is CASSLALAGITGELFF. The CDR3 nucleotides are TGTGCCAGCAGCTTGGCGCTAGCGGGGATCACCGGGGAGCTGTTTTTT.